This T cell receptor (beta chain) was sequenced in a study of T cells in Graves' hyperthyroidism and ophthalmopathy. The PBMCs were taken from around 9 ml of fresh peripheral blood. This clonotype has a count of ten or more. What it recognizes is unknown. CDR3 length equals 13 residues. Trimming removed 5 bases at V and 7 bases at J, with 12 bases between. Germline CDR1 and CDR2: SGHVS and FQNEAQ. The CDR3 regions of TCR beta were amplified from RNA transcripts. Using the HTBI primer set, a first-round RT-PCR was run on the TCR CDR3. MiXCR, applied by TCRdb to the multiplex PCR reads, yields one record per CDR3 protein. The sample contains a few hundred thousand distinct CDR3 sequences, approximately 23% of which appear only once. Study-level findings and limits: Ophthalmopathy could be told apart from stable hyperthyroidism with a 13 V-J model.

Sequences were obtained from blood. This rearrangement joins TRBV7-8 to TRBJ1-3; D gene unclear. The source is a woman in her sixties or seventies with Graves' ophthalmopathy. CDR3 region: CASSTGYSNTIYF. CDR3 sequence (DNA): TGTGCCAGCAGCACCGGTTACAGCAACACCATATATTTT.